This TCR beta chain comes out of a study of control samples from healthy donors and cancer patients. This CDR3 comprises 14 residues. Per germline, CDR1 LNHDA and CDR2 SQIVND (reference sequence). V gave up 9 bases and J gave up 8 bases, with 19 bases separating them. In the case of this clone: The sample holds other DNA sequences that translate to the same CDR3.

Clones were read by immunoSEQ multiplex PCR, and TCRdb kept only the in-frame ones, dropping some. The sample lists under 85,000 clones, about 92% seen once, with 5% to 7% in the top ten. This TCR was sampled from a man in his 60s with colorectal cancer. The sequenced material came from PBMCs. The chain carries TRBV19 and TRBJ1-4, with D unclear. CDR3 protein: CARGSWPRGEKLFF. For the CDR3, the DNA is TGTGCCAGGGGCTCGTGGCCACGGGGAGAAAAACTGTTTTTT.